This T cell receptor (beta chain) was obtained from a study of T cell repertoires in cytomegalovirus infection. At the level of the study: In the study, CMV epitopes included recently identified HLA-C-restricted and well-studied HLA-B-restricted ones. Indications came from public TCR beta signatures; they pointed to CMV infection and to a matching HLA type.

TCRdb ran MiXCR on the reads and lists one entry per CDR3 protein. The sample holds 800,000 to 950,000 distinct CDR3 sequences, roughly 33% seen once. General study results and limits: The cumulative frequency of public TCR beta families distinguished individuals who carried CMV together with the relevant HLA. There were HLA-C-restricted CMV-specific TCR beta clonotypes dominating the ex vivo response.

The table lists this clonotype with many counts. What it recognizes is unknown. The clonotype originates from a human donor in good health (CMV status not recorded). Some clones in this sample may be carry-over from other donors' samples. The sample here was cultured CD8+ T cells from PBMCs, taken from culture after CMV antigen stimulation.

CDR3 DNA sequence: TGTGCCAGCAGCTGGGAGGAGGACCCACAGTTCTTC. It translates to CASSWEEDPQFF. The V and J genes are TRBV11-2 and TRBJ2-1; possibly TRBD2 for D (6 bases). The germline V gene has CDR1 SGHAT and CDR2 FQNNGV. V was cut by 4 bases and J by 13 bases, with 14 bases left in between. The CDR3 length is 12 residues. The whole variable domain, filled in from reference TRBV11-2 and TRBJ2-1, reads EAGVAQSPRYKIIEKRQSVAFWCNPISGHATLYWYQQILGQGPKLLIQFQNNGVVDDSQLPKDRFSAERLKGVDSTLKIQPAKLEDSAVYLCASSWEEDPQFFGPGTRLTVL.